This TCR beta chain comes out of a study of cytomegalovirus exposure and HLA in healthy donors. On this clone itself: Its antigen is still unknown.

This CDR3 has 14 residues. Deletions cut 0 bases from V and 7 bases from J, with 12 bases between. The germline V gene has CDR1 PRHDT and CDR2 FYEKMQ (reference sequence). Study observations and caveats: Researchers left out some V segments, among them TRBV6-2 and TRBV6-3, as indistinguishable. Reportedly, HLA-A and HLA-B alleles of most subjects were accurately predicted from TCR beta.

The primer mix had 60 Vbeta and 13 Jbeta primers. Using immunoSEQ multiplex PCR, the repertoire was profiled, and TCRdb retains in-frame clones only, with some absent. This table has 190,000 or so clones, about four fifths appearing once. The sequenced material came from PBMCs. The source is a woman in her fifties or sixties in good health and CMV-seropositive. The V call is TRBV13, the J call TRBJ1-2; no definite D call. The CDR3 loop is CASSLGRNSGGYTF. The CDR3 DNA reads TGTGCCAGCAGCTTAGGTCGTAACAGTGGTGGCTACACCTTC.